This TCR beta chain was identified in a study of T cell repertoires in cytomegalovirus infection. At the level of the study: Newly reported HLA-C-restricted and thoroughly characterized HLA-B-restricted CMV epitopes were employed. Indicated by public TCR beta signatures were CMV infection and matching HLA type.

General study findings and limits: Summed public TCR beta family frequency identified CMV carriers bearing the relevant HLA.

Turning to this clonotype: Antigen: not known.

TCRdb itself ran the reads through MiXCR, one entry per CDR3 protein. The sample holds 830,000 or so distinct CDR3 sequences, 32% seen once. The TCR was taken from a human donor in good health (CMV status not recorded). Some clones in this sample may be carry-over from other donors' samples. Source: cultured CD8+ T cells from PBMCs, taken from culture after CMV antigen stimulation.

CDR3 nucleotides: TGTGCCAGCAGCTTAGGGGACAGCTTAGAGGCTTTCTTT. Protein product: CASSLGDSLEAFF. The chain couples TRBV13 to TRBJ1-1, with D possibly being TRBD1 (6 bases). CDR3 length equals 13 residues. Germline CDR1 is PRHDT and CDR2 is FYEKMQ (reference sequence). Trimming took off 0 bases at V and 11 bases at J, with 13 bases between the two ends.